The 22 T cell receptor beta chains reported below all come from one sample, sequenced in a study of CD8 T cells in Susac syndrome. The RNA input was roughly 0.45 to 1 ug, and it was reverse transcribed with random hexamers. MiXCR, applied by TCRdb to the immunoSEQ multiplex PCR reads, yields one record per CDR3 protein. Here the sample spans about 180,000 distinct CDR3 sequences, roughly 95% being singletons. Sequenced: CD4+ T cells from PBMCs. The source is a human donor with Susac syndrome.

The V and J genes are TRBV30 and TRBJ2-7; a possible D gene is TRBD2 (5 bases). The V end lost 0 bases, the J end lost 3 bases, and 12 bases lay between the germline ends. Germline CDR1 GTSNPN, CDR2 SVGIG (reference sequence). The CDR3 covers 14 residues. CDR3 in amino acids: CAWSVSGLHYEQYF. CDR3 nucleotide sequence: TGTGCCTGGAGTGTTTCCGGACTTCACTACGAGCAGTACTTC.

This chain joins TRBV7-3 and TRBJ2-5, with 8 nucleotides matching TRBD1. Germline V lookup: CDR1 SGHTA, CDR2 FQGTGA. The CDR3 loop spans 16 amino acids. Losses at the gene ends were 5 bases for V and 2 bases for J; bases not matched to a gene: 10. The CDR3 DNA reads TGTGCCAGCAGCCAGGGGGCCAGGGCGGGACAAGAGACCCAGTACTTC. Translating gives CASSQGARAGQETQYF.

This chain joins TRBV12-3 or TRBV12-4 and TRBJ1-4; D is unresolved. Trimming stripped 6 bases from V and 0 bases from J, with 11 bases between. The CDR3 covers 15 residues. Here the CDR3 DNA reads TGTGCCAGCAGCCCGAGAAGTGCAACTAATGAAAAACTGTTTTTT. This gives the protein CASSPRSATNEKLFF.

The V gene is TRBV9, the J gene TRBJ1-1; 7 bases fit TRBD1. CDR1 SGDLS and CDR2 YYNGEE come from the germline V gene. The ends lost 0 bases at V and 13 bases at J; junction bases unmatched: 9. The CDR3 covers 13 residues. CDR3 bases: TGTGCCAGCAGCGTAGCTGCAGGGGGGGGAGTTTTCTTT. Protein product: CASSVAAGGGVFF.

J is TRBJ2-7 and V is TRBV7-2; D might be TRBD2 (5 bases). The CDR3 consists of 13 residues. Germline assignment: CDR1 SGHTA and CDR2 FQGNSA. V was pared by 5 bases and J by 1 base, with 9 bases between. The CDR3 coding sequence is TGTGCCAGCAGCATCCCGGGGTCCTACGAGCAGTACTTC. This sequence encodes CASSIPGSYEQYF.

This clonotype was counted once. The chain uses TRBV29-1 and TRBJ1-2; 7 bases match TRBD1. V lost 7 bases to trimming and J lost 0 bases; unmatched junction nucleotides: 5. Germline V gene lookup returns CDR1 SQVTM and CDR2 ANQGSEA. This CDR3 has 13 residues. CDR3 DNA: TGCAGCGCTAGTGACAGGGCTAACTATGGCTACACCTTC. It yields the protein CSASDRANYGYTF.

This rearrangement joins TRBV7-2 to TRBJ2-3; TRBD1 agrees at 7 bases. The CDR3 contains 13 residues. V lost 7 bases, J lost 6 bases, and 7 bases stayed unmatched. Germline V CDR1 and CDR2: SGHTA, FQGNSA. The CDR3 spells CASTADRDDTQYF. CDR3 bases: TGTGCCAGCACCGCCGACAGGGACGATACGCAGTATTTT.

The V gene is TRBV29-1, the J gene TRBJ2-3, with a weak D call TRBD2 (5 bases). CDR1 is SQVTM and CDR2 is ANQGSEA in the germline V gene. Trimming cost V 4 bases and J 0 bases, with 8 bases left between them. This CDR3 is built from 13 residues. CDR3 nucleotides: TGCAGCGTTGGGGAGATAAGCACAGATACGCAGTATTTT. It encodes CSVGEISTDTQYF.

The chain carries TRBV7-9 and TRBJ2-1, with 7 nucleotides matching TRBD2. Germline-derived CDR1 and CDR2 are SEHNR and FQNEAQ (reference sequence). The CDR3 loop spans 15 amino acids. Trimming cost V 2 bases and J 6 bases; bases outside gene matches: 7. The CDR3 sequence: CASSLISGQGNEQFF. The CDR3 region has the DNA TGTGCCAGCAGCTTAATTAGCGGGCAGGGCAATGAGCAGTTCTTC.

V gene TRBV9 combines with J gene TRBJ2-6; D could derive from TRBD1 or TRBD2 (5 bases each). The CDR3 is 19 residues long. Germline CDR1 reads SGDLS; CDR2 reads YYNGEE. V lost 2 bases and J lost 0, with 18 bases in between. CDR3 loop: CASSVGIGVGNSGANVLTF. CDR3 sequence (DNA): TGTGCCAGCAGCGTCGGAATAGGGGTCGGGAACTCTGGGGCCAACGTCCTGACTTTC.

The chain is built from TRBV18 and TRBJ2-5; D is possibly TRBD2 (6 bases). The CDR3 extends over 14 amino acids. The germline V gene encodes CDR1 KGHSH and CDR2 LQKENI. Trimming removed 3 bases from V and 3 bases from J, with 11 bases in between. CDR3 sequence: CASSPGWEEETQYF. CDR3 DNA sequence: TGTGCCAGCTCACCTGGGTGGGAGGAAGAGACCCAGTACTTC.

The rearrangement joins TRBV7-3 to TRBJ2-1, with unresolved D. Trimming pared 0 bases from V and 6 bases from J, leaving 9 bases between. This CDR3 is built from 14 residues. From germline, CDR1 is SGHTA and CDR2 FQGTGA. The CDR3 protein is CASSLTFSGNEQFF. For the CDR3, the DNA is TGTGCCAGCAGCTTAACGTTCAGTGGCAATGAGCAGTTCTTC.

The chain joins TRBV30 to TRBJ2-1; D is perhaps TRBD2 (6 bases). V lost 4 bases and J 0 bases, leaving 10 bases between the germline ends. Per the germline V gene, CDR1 is GTSNPN and CDR2 is SVGIG (reference sequence). The CDR3 sequence is 14 residues long. As DNA, the CDR3 is TGTGCCTGGATAGCGGAGACCTCCTACAATGAGCAGTTCTTC. It encodes CAWIAETSYNEQFF. The full variable domain, with the rest looked up from reference TRBV30 and TRBJ2-1, is SQTIHQWPATLVQPVGSPLSLECTVEGTSNPNLYWYRQAAGRGLQLLFYSVGIGQISSEVPQNLSASRPQDRQFILSSKKLLLSDSGFYLCAWIAETSYNEQFFGPGTRLTVL.

The chain recombines TRBV19 with TRBJ2-2, with 8 bases fitting TRBD1. The CDR3 runs to 16 residues. V shed 7 bases, J shed 0 bases, and the junction held 7 bases outside the gene matches. From germline, CDR1 is LNHDA and CDR2 SQIVND (reference sequence). CDR3 sequence: CASTLQGASNTGELFF. The CDR3, as DNA: TGTGCCAGTACCCTGCAGGGGGCGTCGAACACCGGGGAGCTGTTTTTT.

The V gene is TRBV27, the J gene TRBJ1-2; the match to TRBD1 covers 7 bases. The CDR3 consists of 13 residues. The junction had 8 bases not matched to a gene; V was cut back by 6 bases and J by 7 bases. CDR1 is MNHEY and CDR2 is SMNVEV in the germline V gene (reference sequence). CDR3 bases: TGTGCCAGCAGGAAGACAGGGAATTTTGGCTACACCTTC. Its translation is CASRKTGNFGYTF.

This sequence joins TRBV7-9 and TRBJ2-2; D gene unclear. Germline CDR1 is SEHNR and CDR2 is FQNEAQ (reference sequence). The CDR3 loop spans 14 amino acids. Trimming pared 5 bases from V and 8 bases from J, leaving 15 bases between. In DNA form, the CDR3 reads TGTGCCAGCAGCAGGACGCAGTTGGAAGGGGAGCTGTTTTTT. It is translated as CASSRTQLEGELFF.

Here the CDR3 DNA reads TGCAGTGCTAGTCTCGCCTCTGGGGCCAACGTCCTGACTTTC. Translating it yields CSASLASGANVLTF. J is TRBJ2-6 and V is TRBV20-1; D uncertain. Germline assignment: CDR1 DFQATT and CDR2 SNEGSKA (reference sequence). The V gene lost 3 bases and the J gene lost 0 bases, with 6 bases spanning the gap. The CDR3 spans 14 residues.

V gene TRBV5-1 combines with J gene TRBJ2-7, with D perhaps TRBD1 (6 bases). From germline, CDR1 is SGHRS and CDR2 YFSETQ. CDR3 size: 15 residues. Trimming left V 1 base short and J 3 bases short, with 14 bases between. The CDR3 DNA sequence: TGCGCCAGCAGCTTGTCTACTAGGGGGTACTACGAGCAGTACTTC. Protein: CASSLSTRGYYEQYF.

The chain recombines TRBV29-1 with TRBJ2-7; no clear D. This CDR3 spans 13 amino acids. Deletions cut 3 bases from V and 3 bases from J, with 12 bases between. CDR1 is SQVTM and CDR2 is ANQGSEA in the germline V gene. The CDR3 sequence: CSVDCPSGYEQYV. Here the CDR3 DNA reads TGCAGCGTTGATTGTCCCTCCGGCTACGAGCAGTACGTC.

The CDR3 DNA is TGCGCCAGCAGCCAAGAGGTCAGCTGGGGTTTGTATGCTTTCTTT. Its protein is CASSQEVSWGLYAFF. The gene calls are TRBV4-3 and TRBJ1-1; D not certain. Looked up from germline, CDR1 is LGHNA and CDR2 is YSLEER. CDR3 length: 15 residues. The germline V and J ends were trimmed by 0 bases and 11 bases, with 19 bases remaining between them.

The rearrangement links TRBV27 to TRBJ2-5; 13 bases match TRBD2. Trimming took 3 bases from V and 5 from J; bases not matched to a gene: 6. The CDR3 is 16 amino acids. Germline-derived CDR1 and CDR2 are MNHEY and SMNVEV (reference sequence). CDR3 region: CASSFTSGGARETQYF. The CDR3 coding sequence is TGTGCCAGCAGTTTCACTAGCGGGGGGGCACGGGAGACCCAGTACTTC.

The genes are TRBV11-1 and TRBJ1-1, with TRBD1 matching over 8 bases. V shed 9 bases, J shed 5 bases, and the junction held 5 bases outside the gene matches. This CDR3 is built from 12 residues. The V gene's germline CDR1 is SGHAT and CDR2 FQDESV (reference sequence). In DNA, the CDR3 is TGTGCCAGTCTCACAGGGGGAACTGAAGCTTTCTTT. It codes for CASLTGGTEAFF.